The 8 T cell receptor beta chains presented below share a single source sample, sequenced in a study of shared clonotypes between healthy human individuals (dated by TCRdb to about 2020). The protocol used for the library was the immunoSEQ multiplex PCR assay. TCRdb took this table from immuneACCESS and kept in-frame rearrangements with V and J called. Such tables lack part of the clones; where checked against another copy, unresolved V genes explain under half of the gap, and the rest is unexplained. The sample table lists under 2.5 million clones, roughly 92% of them with a count of one. Approximately 0.41% of the sample is held by the ten biggest clonotypes. Sequenced: naive CD4+ T cells from PBMCs. The label giving this sample's cell subset or site can be read as: CD45RA+ positively selected. These receptor sequences come from a man younger than 35 in good health. Some clones in this sample may be carry-over from other donors' samples.

The genes are TRBV7-9 and TRBJ1-1, with D unclear. Trimming shortened V by 5 bases and J by 7 bases, and 14 bases separated the two germline ends. This CDR3 has 13 amino acids. Germline V gene sequence: CDR1 SEHNR, CDR2 FQNEAQ (reference sequence). The CDR3 DNA is TGTGCCAGCAGCCCCCGTGAACAGTTTGAAGCTTTCTTT. It is translated as CASSPREQFEAFF.

CDR3 sequence reads: CASSASGGPGNEQFF. The DNA of the CDR3 is TGTGCCAGCAGCGCCTCAGGGGGCCCTGGCAATGAGCAGTTCTTC. V is TRBV25-1 and J is TRBJ2-1; 8 bases are shared with TRBD1. This CDR3 comprises 15 residues. J lost 6 bases, V lost 6 bases, and 10 bases had no gene match. Germline CDR1 reads MGHDK; CDR2 reads SYGVNS.

The chain combines TRBV4-2 with TRBJ2-2; D gene uncertain. V lost 4 bases and J 4 bases, leaving 10 bases between the germline ends. This CDR3 contains 14 residues. In germline, CDR1 is LGHNA, CDR2 YNFKEQ. Here the CDR3 reads CASSPTTRTGELFF. The CDR3 DNA follows: TGTGCCAGCAGCCCTACAACCCGCACCGGGGAGCTGTTTTTT.

The rearrangement joins TRBV18 to TRBJ2-7, with TRBD2 as a possible D gene (6 bases). Germline CDR1 reads KGHSH; CDR2 reads LQKENI. The CDR3 has 15 residues. V lost 4 bases, J lost 3 bases, and 16 bases lay in between. The CDR3 reads CASSRELAVLYEQYF. As DNA, the CDR3 is TGTGCCAGCTCACGGGAACTAGCAGTACTCTACGAGCAGTACTTC.

The V gene is TRBV6-5, the J gene TRBJ1-6; D not certain. The CDR3 has 12 amino acids. Trimming removed 10 bases at V and 5 bases at J, with 9 bases between. CDR1 and CDR2 from the germline V gene are MNHEY and SVGAGI. The CDR3 region has the DNA TGTGCCACCAGGTCAGATAATTCACCCCTCCACTTT. Residues: CATRSDNSPLHF.

V usage is TRBV4-2 and J usage is TRBJ2-7; tentatively, D is TRBD2 (6 bases). CDR1 is LGHNA and CDR2 is YNFKEQ in the germline V gene. V lost 3 bases to trimming and J lost 4 bases, with 13 bases between them. The CDR3 totals 14 residues. For the CDR3, the DNA is TGTGCCAGCAGCCACTCTTCAGGAGGGTACGAGCAGTACTTC. Translation: CASSHSSGGYEQYF.

The chain joins TRBV28 to TRBJ2-5; D perhaps matches TRBD1 (6 bases). The CDR3 extends over 16 amino acids. The V gene's germline CDR1 is MDHEN and CDR2 SYDVKM. Trimming stripped 1 base from V and 5 bases from J, with 17 bases between. The CDR3 here is CASSLFRSGVRETQYF. Written as DNA, the CDR3 is TGTGCCAGCAGTTTATTCAGGTCAGGGGTACGTGAGACCCAGTACTTC.

The chain employs TRBV5-1 and TRBJ2-5; D may be TRBD1 (6 bases). The CDR3 runs to 16 residues. In germline, CDR1 is SGHRS, CDR2 YFSETQ. Trimming shortened V by 0 bases and J by 1 base, and 13 bases separated the two germline ends. The CDR3 reads CASSLDPQGFQETQYF. The CDR3 DNA reads TGCGCCAGCAGCTTGGACCCACAGGGCTTCCAAGAGACCCAGTACTTC.